This T cell receptor beta chain was identified during a study of early T cells in non-severe SARS-CoV-2 infection. Study information: Unsorted whole-blood RNA was sequenced in bulk, leaving chains unpaired.

Trimming stripped 4 bases from V and 9 bases from J, with 15 bases between. The length of the CDR3 is 14 residues. Per germline, CDR1 SGHAT and CDR2 FQDESV (reference sequence). Overall study results and limits: Matching results from VDJdb favored anti-spike CD8 responses, leaving private and CD4 specificities undetected.

This clonotype has more than one count but fewer than ten. Its antigen is still unknown. Individual cDNA molecules were tagged with unique molecular identifiers. TCRdb analysed the 5' RACE reads with MiXCR anew, one entry per CDR3 protein. Here the sample spans about 83,000 distinct CDR3 sequences, 12% being singletons. The sequence derives from an adult who was a healthcare worker with PCR-confirmed SARS-CoV-2 infection or an uninfected control (not recorded which). V usage is TRBV11-1 and J usage is TRBJ2-2; maybe TRBD2 (6 bases). The source material was whole blood. The CDR3 DNA follows: TGTGCCAGCAGCTCCCGGGGCGGGGCGAGGGAGCTGTTTTTT. Protein sequence: CASSSRGGARELFF. The full variable domain, its missing parts supplied by reference TRBV11-1 and TRBJ2-2, is EAEVAQSPRYKITEKSQAVAFWCDPISGHATLYWYRQILGQGPELLVQFQDESVVDDSQLPKDRFSAERLKGVDSTLKIQPAELGDSAMYLCASSSRGGARELFFGEGSRLTVL.